The clone carrying this T cell receptor (beta chain) has just a few counts. Its antigen is unknown. These data originate in a study of T cell responses to AZD1222 COVID-19 vaccine. Whole-study findings and limits: It should be noted that donors were predominantly white British and more often female, and clonal diversity was possibly underestimated. Spike-specific TCR breadth and depth went up after people got two AZD1222 doses. Baseline antibody screening turned up just five to seven seropositive AZD1222 recipients.

Produced via immunoSEQ multiplex PCR; TCRdb's table is partial and in-frame only. The table includes roughly 150,000 clones, approximately 90% detected once. The CDR3 has 15 residues. Germline-derived CDR1 and CDR2 are SGHRS and YFSETQ. Germline trimming cut 3 bases from V and 5 bases from J; bases unmatched to any gene: 6. This TCR derives from an adult who received the AZD1222 COVID-19 vaccine. Material: peripheral blood, obtained 28 days after the second AZD1222 dose. The J gene is TRBJ2-5, the V gene TRBV5-1, with TRBD2 matching 11 bases. The CDR3 DNA reads as TGCGCCAGCAGCTCGGGACTAGCGGCCCCGGAGACCCAGTACTTC. Protein product: CASSSGLAAPETQYF.